This TCR beta chain appears in the sequencing data of a study of cytomegalovirus exposure and HLA in healthy donors. Study at large: Of a few hundred genotyped donors, 65% to 85% clustered with self-reported Caucasian donors.

The PCR contained 60 Vbeta and 13 Jbeta primers. The table came from immunoSEQ multiplex PCR; TCRdb's copy has only in-frame clones and leaves some out. The sample has under 150,000 clones; around 81% are singletons. CDR1 SGHTA and CDR2 FQGNSA come from the germline V gene. This CDR3 comprises 12 residues. With 4 bases removed from V and 7 bases from J, the gap between germline ends came to 8 bases. The study's findings and limits: Most TCR beta V segments were productive about 90% or about 30% of the time in an earlier analysis. Near-uniform donor sequencing depth was presumed by presence/absence analyses.

This clone occurred a few times. Its target is not known. Among the donors, all were healthy bone marrow donors. The clonotype originates from a man between 18 and 35 years old in good health and CMV-seronegative. The chain is built from TRBV7-2 and TRBJ1-5; the D is unclear. Sequenced sample: PBMCs. The CDR3 nucleotides are TGTGCCAGCAGCTCAGAATACCAGCCCCAGCATTTT. It codes for CASSSEYQPQHF.